A selection of T cell receptor beta chains follows, all from one sample in a study of cytomegalovirus exposure and HLA in healthy donors. Generated by immunoSEQ multiplex PCR, the TCRdb table keeps only in-frame clones and is missing some. The sample contains 100,000 to 150,000 clones, approximately 84% of which appear only once. Sequenced material: PBMCs. The receptors come from a boy aged 2-15 years in good health and CMV-seronegative. Each CDR3 is given with its conserved first and last residue. Fields, in order: J gene, V gene, CDR3 protein.

TRBJ1-1 TRBV7-2 CASSLRAPGQVMNTEAFF
NA TRBV9 CASSPSGGETYEQYF
TRBJ2-3 TRBV18 CASSPPATRDITQYF
TRBJ1-5 TRBV7-2 CASSLFGEGSNQPQHF
TRBJ1-2 TRBV6-5 CASSYYPGTAPSGYTF
TRBJ1-6 TRBV27 CASSLSTGQPTSPLHF
TRBJ2-2 TRBV6-5 CASSYSTGLAGELFF
TRBJ2-7 TRBV19 CASSNAGGYEQYF
TRBJ2-2 TRBV6-4 CASSDGSANTGELFF
TRBJ1-6 TRBV9 CASSQVDSPLHF
TRBJ1-1 TRBV7-9 CASSQQVVQNTEAFF
TRBJ1-2 TRBV5-4 CASSSASGGGPYGYTF
TRBJ1-5 TRBV19 CASRTGGREPQHF
TRBJ1-3 TRBV10-3 CAITERTAGNTIYF
TRBJ1-1 TRBV19 CASSVQRTGDDTEAFF
TRBJ1-5 TRBV30 CAWSRAGNQPQHF
TRBJ1-1 TRBV5-1 CASSLRRGATEAFF
TRBJ1-1 TRBV29-1 CSVQTGPDTEAFF
TRBJ2-1 TRBV18 CASSELLADNEQFF
TRBJ1-1 TRBV7-8 CASRQGQGDLGTEAFF
TRBJ1-3 TRBV7-9 CASSVISRVGNTIYF
TRBJ2-3 TRBV6-5 CASSSQPSDTQYF
TRBJ2-1 TRBV5-1 CASTIGGQKYNEQFF
TRBJ2-1 TRBV11-3 CASSLGPEQGIYNEQFF
TRBJ2-3 TRBV6-4 CASSAGGAPSDTQYF
TRBJ2-4 TRBV5-1 CASSFTETGGRLAKNIQYF
TRBJ1-5 TRBV30 CAWDAGQGNQPQHF
TRBJ2-1 TRBV9 CASSAVWAPAYNEQFF
TRBJ1-2 TRBV6-6 CASSPPGGAEKYGYTF
TRBJ1-1 TRBV30 CAWSADRGQTEAFF
TRBJ2-1 TRBV4-1 CASSHPYRGGGNEQFF
TRBJ2-7 TRBV9 CASSSAGGGLNYEQYF
TRBJ1-1 TRBV20-1 CSAPVETEAFF
TRBJ1-1 TRBV6-1 CASSEDMNTEAFF
TRBJ2-6 TRBV6-1 CASSEMGAARAGANVLTF
TRBJ2-1 TRBV14 CASNGLAGPYNEQFF
TRBJ1-5 TRBV15 CATSRVGGSQPQHF
TRBJ1-1 TRBV30 CAWREQGAWGEAFF
TRBJ1-4 TRBV30 CAWSVRAKLFF
TRBJ2-2 TRBV29-1 CSVGVGGQGAGELFF